This T cell receptor (beta chain) comes out of a study of vaccination effects on CD4 cells after COVID-19. At the level of the study: A couple of convalescent patients each provided a sample, at 16 days and at one week before vaccination. General observations from the study: There was marked clonal contraction among infection- and vaccine-induced clones late after vaccination.

About this clone: The antigen remains unidentified.

Antigen-specific CD4+ T cells were expanded (with viral peptide pools) by the ViraFEST assay ahead of sequencing. Isolation of CD4+ T cells took place after 10 days of culture. The individual was infected with SARS-CoV-2 between March and December 2020, as confirmed by PCR. Wells each received 1.5 million to 2.5 million PBMC, cultured with roughly 9.4 IU/ml IL-2 and roughly 9.8 ug/ml peptides. Repertoires were generated with immunoSEQ multiplex PCR, while TCRdb's copy carries only in-frame clones and drops some. In the table there are about 45,000 clones, approximately 77% of which are singletons. This CDR3 region has 13 residues. CDR1 and CDR2 (germline): LNHDA, SQIVND (reference sequence). V was clipped by 6 bases and J by 1 base, with 9 bases between them.

This chain connects TRBV19 to TRBJ2-5, with TRBD1 as a possible D gene (5 bases). The TCR sequence derives from a human donor who had a prior SARS-CoV-2 infection. Sample: CD4+ T cells from PBMCs cultured with a peptide pool, taken before COVID-19 vaccination. The CDR3 here is CASSRQGQETQYF. CDR3 in DNA: TGTGCCAGTAGCCGGCAGGGCCAAGAGACCCAGTACTTC.